These 26 T cell receptor beta chains were sequenced from one sample in a study of cytomegalovirus exposure and HLA in healthy donors. Primers for the PCR totalled 60 Vbeta and 13 Jbeta. Repertoires were generated with immunoSEQ multiplex PCR, while TCRdb's copy carries only in-frame clones and drops some. The table records 150,000 to 200,000 clones, approximately 78% of them present only once. The sample was PBMCs. These receptors all stem from a woman younger than 30 in good health and CMV-seronegative.

V usage is TRBV27 and J usage is TRBJ2-7, with TRBD2 identical over 10 bases. Trimming took 5 bases from V and 7 from J; bases not matched to a gene: 20. Germline V CDR1 and CDR2: MNHEY, SMNVEV (reference sequence). There are 18 residues in the CDR3. The CDR3 DNA sequence: TGTGCCAGCAGTCCCCGGACTAGCGGAATCCCCCGTTGGTGGGAGCAGTACTTC. It yields the protein CASSPRTSGIPRWWEQYF.

This chain uses TRBV4-2 with TRBJ1-5; possible D gene TRBD1, 5 bases. Germline CDR1 LGHNA, CDR2 YNFKEQ. The CDR3 runs to 17 residues. Trimming left V 0 bases short and J 1 base short, with 13 bases between. CDR3 nucleotide sequence: TGTGCCAGCAGCCAAGACCTTGGGGCAGAAAGCAATCAGCCCCAGCATTTT. Translating it yields CASSQDLGAESNQPQHF.

Written as DNA, the CDR3 is TGCGCCAGCAGCCAAGACCTCTTAGGGGGAGCGACCCAAGAGACCCAGTACTTC. Protein product: CASSQDLLGGATQETQYF. The V call is TRBV4-3, the J call TRBJ2-5; tentatively, D is TRBD1 (6 bases). The V and J ends lost 0 bases and 1 base respectively, with 18 bases between them. Germline CDR1 is LGHNA and CDR2 is YSLEER. CDR3 length: 18 residues.

A word on this clone: An end of the junction differs from the germline gene, which may be a read error. The chain carries TRBV7-7 and TRBJ2-1; D remains unclear. Germline assignment: CDR1 SSHAT and CDR2 FNYEAQ (reference sequence). This CDR3 spans 13 amino acids. DNA of the CDR3: TGTGCTAGCACAATAACTGGAGAGGATGAGCAGTTCTTC. This codes for CASTITGEDEQFF.

This chain connects TRBV5-1 to TRBJ2-3, with D possibly matching TRBD2 (6 bases). Deletions cut 1 base from V and 8 bases from J, with 14 bases between. Germline assignment: CDR1 SGHRS and CDR2 YFSETQ. This CDR3 has 14 amino acids. CDR3 coding DNA: TGCGCCAGCAGCTTGCAGGGACTGTATTCTACGCAGTATTTT. Translation: CASSLQGLYSTQYF.

This clone was recorded a few times. The J gene is TRBJ2-7, the V gene TRBV28, with D hard to call. V dropped 0 bases and J dropped 0 bases, with 12 bases sitting between them. Germline-derived CDR1 and CDR2 are MDHEN and SYDVKM. The CDR3 has 16 amino acids. CDR3 protein: CASSLWSSTLSYEQYF. CDR3 nucleotides: TGTGCCAGCAGTTTATGGAGCTCAACCCTCTCCTACGAGCAGTACTTC.

This rearrangement joins TRBV5-1 to TRBJ1-2, with TRBD1 matching over 7 bases. Germline V gene sequence: CDR1 SGHRS, CDR2 YFSETQ. The CDR3 runs to 15 residues. Unmatched junction bases numbered 10, after V lost 1 base and J lost 7 bases. The CDR3 spells CASSLTPGQAIGYTF. CDR3 DNA: TGCGCCAGCAGCTTGACCCCCGGACAGGCGATTGGCTACACCTTC.

This clone appeared a single time. CDR3: CATIKQGPDTQYF. The CDR3 coding sequence is TGTGCCACCATCAAACAGGGCCCAGATACGCAGTATTTT. The rearrangement uses TRBV28 and TRBJ2-3, with D tentatively TRBD1 (6 bases). Per germline, CDR1 MDHEN and CDR2 SYDVKM. The CDR3 runs 13 residues. Between the trimmed V and J ends, which lost 10 bases and 4 bases, there was a span of 15 bases.

This chain uses TRBV30 with TRBJ2-7, with D perhaps TRBD2 (6 bases). The length of the CDR3 is 14 residues. Between the trimmed V and J ends, which lost 1 base and 9 bases, there was a span of 19 bases. Germline values: CDR1 GTSNPN, CDR2 SVGIG (reference sequence). The CDR3: CAWSASSDGSRQYF. The CDR3, as DNA: TGTGCCTGGAGTGCGTCTAGCGACGGGTCTCGGCAGTACTTC. The complete variable domain, with remaining parts taken from reference TRBV30 and TRBJ2-7, reads SQTIHQWPATLVQPVGSPLSLECTVEGTSNPNLYWYRQAAGRGLQLLFYSVGIGQISSEVPQNLSASRPQDRQFILSSKKLLLSDSGFYLCAWSASSDGSRQYFGPGTRLTVT.

This clone occurred once. The chain couples TRBV11-2 to TRBJ2-7; D is perhaps TRBD1 (6 bases). This CDR3 comprises 12 residues. V was trimmed by 2 bases and J by 5 bases, leaving 7 bases between them. Germline loops: CDR1 SGHAT, CDR2 FQNNGV. The CDR3, as DNA: TGTGCCAGCAGCTTACACAGGGACGAGCAGTACTTC. It yields the protein CASSLHRDEQYF.

This CDR3 reads CATSREASFLIQYF. Here the CDR3 DNA reads TGTGCCACCAGCAGAGAAGCCTCATTCCTAATTCAGTACTTC. V gene TRBV15 combines with J gene TRBJ2-4, with no clear D. Germline CDR1 is LNHNV and CDR2 is YYDKDF (reference sequence). V lost 0 bases and J lost 10, with 13 bases in between. The CDR3 covers 14 residues.

This sequence joins TRBV28 and TRBJ2-5; a weak D match, TRBD1 (5 bases). The CDR3 runs to 16 residues. Between the trimmed V and J ends, which lost 4 bases and 5 bases, there was a span of 20 bases. Per the germline V gene, CDR1 is MDHEN and CDR2 is SYDVKM. Here the CDR3 DNA reads TGTGCCAGCAGTTCCAGGAAAATTAGGGGTAGGGAGACCCAGTACTTC. Its translation: CASSSRKIRGRETQYF.

This clone was counted a single time. The genes are TRBV6-1 and TRBJ1-1; weak D call: TRBD1 (6 bases). CDR1 is MNHNS and CDR2 is SASEGT in the germline V gene. V was cut by 2 bases and J by 4 bases, with 17 bases left in between. CDR3 length equals 16 residues. CDR3 nucleotide sequence: TGTGCCAGCAGTGAAATGGGACACCTTCCTAGCACTGAAGCTTTCTTT. It encodes CASSEMGHLPSTEAFF.

This chain connects TRBV19 to TRBJ2-7; perhaps TRBD1 as D (5 bases). Germline V CDR1 and CDR2: LNHDA, SQIVND (reference sequence). V lost 3 bases and J 0 bases, leaving 12 bases between the germline ends. CDR3 size: 15 residues. The CDR3 is CASSMTVSSSYEQYF. In DNA, the CDR3 is TGTGCCAGTAGTATGACAGTCTCTAGCTCCTACGAGCAGTACTTC. The full variable domain, rest sourced from reference TRBV19 and TRBJ2-7, is DGGITQSPKYLFRKEGQNVTLSCEQNLNHDAMYWYRQDPGQGLRLIYYSQIVNDFQKGDIAEGYSVSREKKESFPLTVTSAQKNPTAFYLCASSMTVSSSYEQYFGPGTRLTVT.

This clone has a handful of counts. This specimen includes other DNA sequences encoding the same CDR3. V usage is TRBV19 and J usage is TRBJ1-3; D is uncertain. The CDR3 is 14 amino acids. Trimming took off 2 bases at V and 0 bases at J, with 5 bases between the two ends. Germline loops: CDR1 LNHDA, CDR2 SQIVND (reference sequence). Here the CDR3 DNA reads TGTGCCAGTAGTATAACTTCCTCTGGAAACACCATATATTTT. Its protein is CASSITSSGNTIYF.

In this sample, this clone turned up a few times. The rearrangement links TRBV5-4 to TRBJ2-7; D is possibly TRBD2 (5 bases). V was clipped by 7 bases and J by 4 bases, with 12 bases between them. This CDR3 spans 12 amino acids. Germline V gives CDR1 SGHNT, CDR2 YYREEE (reference sequence). The CDR3 DNA is TGTGCCAGCGGAACCGGGAAATACGAGCAGTACTTC. It specifies CASGTGKYEQYF.

This clone was seen just once. This rearrangement joins TRBV7-2 to TRBJ2-1; 9 positions match TRBD2. The CDR3 loop spans 15 amino acids. In germline, CDR1 is SGHTA, CDR2 FQGNSA. J lost 4 bases, V lost 2 bases, and 3 bases had no gene match. For the CDR3, the DNA is TGTGCCAGCAGCTTACTAGCGGGGAATTACAATGAGCAGTTCTTC. The encoded protein is CASSLLAGNYNEQFF. The variable domain in full, with the rest retrieved from reference TRBV7-2 and TRBJ2-1, is GAGVSQSPSNKVTEKGKDVELRCDPISGHTALYWYRQSLGQGLEFLIYFQGNSAPDKSGLPSDRFSAERTGGSVSTLTIQRTQQEDSAVYLCASSLLAGNYNEQFFGPGTRLTVL.

The chain couples TRBV5-4 to TRBJ2-3; D is possibly TRBD1 (6 bases). Germline V gene lookup returns CDR1 SGHNT and CDR2 YYREEE (reference sequence). The CDR3 extends over 14 amino acids. Trimming stripped 0 bases from V and 4 bases from J, with 9 bases between. For the CDR3, the DNA is TGTGCCAGCAGCTTGGACCAGGGGCCAGATACGCAGTATTTT. Translated: CASSLDQGPDTQYF.

This clone was recorded only once. This chain connects TRBV21-1 to TRBJ2-2; TRBD1 was called by the table and not checked on the DNA. TRBV21-1 is an annotated pseudogene. The CDR3 is 17 amino acids. Written as DNA, the CDR3 is TGTGCCAGCAGCAAAAGGCCCAGGACAGGGTCGGACGGGGAGCTGTTTTTT. Translating it yields CASSKRPRTGSDGELFF.

This clone was seen only a few times. The chain combines TRBV4-2 with TRBJ2-1, with a tentative D call TRBD2 (5 bases). Germline CDR1 and CDR2: LGHNA and YNFKEQ. Trimming removed 1 base at V and 9 bases at J, with 16 bases between. This CDR3 is 15 amino acids long. CDR3 amino acids: CASSQGPGVGGEQFF. The CDR3 DNA sequence: TGTGCCAGCAGCCAAGGCCCCGGGGTGGGTGGTGAGCAGTTCTTC.

This chain joins TRBV6-6 and TRBJ2-5, with D possibly TRBD2 on 6 matching bases. The CDR3 has 14 amino acids. Germline V gives CDR1 MNHNY, CDR2 SVGAGI (reference sequence). The V end was cut by 6 bases, the J end by 7 bases, with 18 bases between. The CDR3: CASSAGDSLRTQYF. CDR3 sequence (DNA): TGTGCCAGCAGCGCCGGGGACTCCTTGCGGACCCAGTACTTC.

This clone appeared a single time. The V gene is TRBV9, the J gene TRBJ2-5, with 8 bases aligning to TRBD2. This CDR3 is built from 17 residues. The trim removed 3 bases at V and 7 bases at J, leaving 17 bases unmatched. Germline loops: CDR1 SGDLS, CDR2 YYNGEE. The CDR3 region is CASSDRKGTSLGSTQYF. As DNA, the CDR3 is TGTGCCAGCAGCGATAGGAAAGGGACTAGTCTCGGTTCGACCCAGTACTTC.

V and J are TRBV6-1 and TRBJ2-3; maybe TRBD1 (6 bases). The germline CDR1 and CDR2 sequences are MNHNS and SASEGT. V shed 7 bases and J shed 7 bases, with 18 bases lying between them. The CDR3 contains 14 residues. This CDR3 reads CASIRGQSEYTQYF. The DNA of the CDR3 is TGTGCCAGCATAAGGGGACAATCGGAATATACGCAGTATTTT.

This chain connects TRBV5-1 to TRBJ2-2; 12 bases agree with TRBD1. The CDR3 length is 17 residues. The V gene's germline CDR1 is SGHRS and CDR2 YFSETQ. J gave up 6 bases and V 4 bases, and 10 bases lay outside the gene matches. The CDR3 nucleotides read TGCGCCAGCAGCCCCGGGACAGGGGGCGCTGGGTCCGGGGAGCTGTTTTTT. It is translated as CASSPGTGGAGSGELFF.

The CDR3 nucleotides are TGTGCCAGCAGCCTAAGGACTAGCGGTTACAATGAGCAGTTCTTC. Translating gives CASSLRTSGYNEQFF. This rearrangement joins TRBV7-2 to TRBJ2-1, with 10 bases fitting TRBD2. Germline V gene data show CDR1 as SGHTA and CDR2 as FQGNSA. V shed 5 bases and J 4 bases; nucleotides not matched to a gene: 5. The CDR3 extends over 15 amino acids.

The genes are TRBV6-5 and TRBJ2-7; D is perhaps TRBD2 (5 bases). In germline, CDR1 is MNHEY, CDR2 SVGAGI. Trimming pared 4 bases from V and 2 bases from J, leaving 18 bases between. The CDR3 is 16 amino acids. Here the CDR3 DNA reads TGTGCCAGCAGTTCTCTACCGGGGAAAGGAGCCTACGAGCAGTACTTC. Its protein is CASSSLPGKGAYEQYF.